The rows below give T cell receptor beta chains drawn from one sample of a study of long-term antiretroviral therapy in people with HIV. TCRdb's copy holds only in-frame clones and misses some; the assay was immunoSEQ multiplex PCR. This table holds more than 20,000 clones, just over 85% found once. The sample here was unsorted PBMCs, taken 1.8 years before starting antiretroviral therapy. Source of these receptors: a woman in her 30s with HIV. The CDR3 runs from the conserved cysteine through the conserved F or W. The D gene is left open where the match is weak. Expanded clones are given a class, and other clones once, few, many or no size at all.

J,D,V,size,CDR3,DNA
TRBJ1-1,.,TRBV2,few,CASSARIIEAFF,TGTGCCAGCTCAGCCAGAATAATTGAAGCTTTCTTT
TRBJ1-2,.,TRBV6-1,.,CASSPLAGSYGYTF,TGTGCCAGCAGCCCCCTGGCTGGATCCTATGGCTACACCTTC
TRBJ1-2,.,TRBV29-1,.,CSVAEGRGSSYGYTF,TGCAGCGTTGCGGAGGGTCGGGGTAGTAGCTATGGCTACACCTTC
TRBJ2-1,TRBD2,TRBV19,.,CASSAGLAGGTEQFF,TGTGCCAGTAGTGCGGGACTAGCGGGGGGGACTGAGCAGTTCTTC
TRBJ1-1,.,TRBV6-5,.,CASSKGRSTEAFF,TGTGCCAGCAGCAAGGGGAGGAGCACTGAAGCTTTCTTT
TRBJ1-2,.,TRBV6-1,.,CASSELFQGNYGYTF,TGTGCCAGCAGTGAACTTTTCCAGGGGAACTATGGCTACACCTTC
TRBJ1-1,.,TRBV2,.,CASSVYRANTEAFF,TGTGCCAGCAGTGTCTACAGGGCAAACACTGAAGCTTTCTTT
TRBJ2-5,.,TRBV19,.,CASSGKETQYF,TGTGCCAGTAGTGGGAAAGAGACCCAGTACTTC
TRBJ2-1,TRBD2,TRBV6-1,.,CASRDGGGSYNEQFF,TGTGCCAGCAGAGACGGGGGGGGCTCCTACAATGAGCAGTTCTTC
TRBJ1-5,.,TRBV27,.,CASSPQRTNNQPQHF,TGTGCCAGCAGTCCGCAACGGACTAACAATCAGCCCCAGCATTTT
TRBJ1-6,.,TRBV18,few,CASSPWVSYNSPLHF,TGTGCCAGCTCACCGTGGGTCTCCTATAATTCACCCCTCCACTTT
TRBJ2-1,TRBD1,TRBV2,.,CASSEWGQGYNEQFF,TGTGCCAGCAGTGAATGGGGACAGGGCTACAATGAGCAGTTCTTC